Listed below are T cell receptor beta chains from one sample, sequenced in a study of T cells in Graves' hyperthyroidism and ophthalmopathy. TCRdb re-called the multiplex PCR reads through MiXCR, storing one row per CDR3 protein. The table has about 260,000 distinct CDR3 sequences, less than 20% seen once. Sequencing used blood. These receptors were taken from a woman under 30 with Graves' ophthalmopathy. The CDR3 runs from the conserved cysteine through the conserved F or W. Only part of the rows carry a size: once, few, many, or a class if the clone is expanded.

v_call: TRBV14
clone_size: few
cdr3_length: 12
cdr3_aa: CASSRLGHRLFF

v_call: TRBV4-3
clone_size: many
cdr3_length: 16
cdr3_aa: CASSHQGGAAYNEQFF

v_call: TRBV27
clone_size: .
cdr3_length: 12
cdr3_aa: CAGSQIEETQYF

v_call: TRBV7-7
clone_size: many
cdr3_length: 14
cdr3_aa: CASSRTKALETQYF

v_call: TRBV28
clone_size: many
cdr3_length: 17
cdr3_aa: CASRPGSGVSYTDTQYF

v_call: TRBV29-1
clone_size: .
cdr3_length: 15
cdr3_aa: CSVSYPGTARYEQYF

v_call: TRBV27
clone_size: many
cdr3_length: 17
cdr3_aa: CASSILPGQGAWNEQFF

v_call: TRBV30
clone_size: many
cdr3_length: 15
cdr3_aa: CAWSEGPGINTEAFF

v_call: TRBV7-9
clone_size: many
cdr3_length: 21
cdr3_aa: CASSLAVGTAGGTANTGELFF

v_call: TRBV20-1
clone_size: many
cdr3_length: 15
cdr3_aa: CSARDLGKGLETQYF

v_call: TRBV7-2
clone_size: many
cdr3_length: 13
cdr3_aa: CASSLVLQMEAFF

v_call: TRBV9
clone_size: many
cdr3_length: 13
cdr3_aa: CASTTGGRNEQFF

v_call: TRBV28
clone_size: .
cdr3_length: 18
cdr3_aa: CASIGTLGTGGSRQPQHF

v_call: TRBV7-8
clone_size: .
cdr3_length: 19
cdr3_aa: CASSSTQGGLAGGNNEQFF

v_call: TRBV19
clone_size: .
cdr3_length: 18
cdr3_aa: CASSPWLAGVVDTGELFF

v_call: TRBV7-8
clone_size: many
cdr3_length: 15
cdr3_aa: CASSASTGIDFEQYF

v_call: TRBV28
clone_size: many
cdr3_length: 16
cdr3_aa: CASSSLAGGRQETQYF

v_call: TRBV7-8
clone_size: many
cdr3_length: 14
cdr3_aa: CASTTPLRLWEQYF

v_call: TRBV27
clone_size: many
cdr3_length: 17
cdr3_aa: CASSPRGGRGLWETQYF

v_call: TRBV2
clone_size: many
cdr3_length: 15
cdr3_aa: CASSLAGGNTGELFF

v_call: TRBV10-3
clone_size: once
cdr3_length: 15
cdr3_aa: CAISEVGGGETEAFF

v_call: TRBV11-3
clone_size: many
cdr3_length: 15
cdr3_aa: CASSFSGSTYNEQFF

v_call: TRBV4-1
clone_size: many
cdr3_length: 15
cdr3_aa: CASSQRMTSGHEQYF

v_call: TRBV7-8
clone_size: many
cdr3_length: 19
cdr3_aa: CASSLSVFRDAKGTDTQYF

v_call: TRBV19
clone_size: .
cdr3_length: 12
cdr3_aa: CASSIGGFEQYF

v_call: TRBV2
clone_size: .
cdr3_length: 15
cdr3_aa: CASSGDRGLGETQYF

v_call: TRBV20-1
clone_size: many
cdr3_length: 14
cdr3_aa: CSARAYTGGTEAFF

v_call: TRBV12-3/TRBV12-4
clone_size: many
cdr3_length: 17
cdr3_aa: CASSLDWGQAAGYGYTF

v_call: TRBV28
clone_size: many
cdr3_length: 17
cdr3_aa: CASSFPGTGGSRQPQHF

v_call: TRBV18
clone_size: .
cdr3_length: 17
cdr3_aa: CASSPPGGREPYNEQFF

v_call: TRBV9
clone_size: .
cdr3_length: 14
cdr3_aa: CASKPGLAYTEQFF

v_call: TRBV11-2
clone_size: many
cdr3_length: 13
cdr3_aa: CASSLSAYNEQFF

v_call: TRBV4-2
clone_size: .
cdr3_length: 18
cdr3_aa: CASSPRGPTSGHQETQYF

v_call: TRBV12-5
clone_size: .
cdr3_length: 19
cdr3_aa: CASGPASGLAGGLSYEQYF

v_call: TRBV28
clone_size: many
cdr3_length: 13
cdr3_aa: CASSLTDNTEAFF

v_call: TRBV20-1
clone_size: many
cdr3_length: 15
cdr3_aa: CSARDRTGPNTEAFF

v_call: TRBV20-1
clone_size: many
cdr3_length: 15
cdr3_aa: CSARALAGGAYEQYF

v_call: TRBV6-1
clone_size: few
cdr3_length: 15
cdr3_aa: CASSFTSSGSREQYF

v_call: TRBV5-1
clone_size: many
cdr3_length: 13
cdr3_aa: CASSFMGEETQYF

v_call: TRBV27
clone_size: many
cdr3_length: 16
cdr3_aa: CASSPILLASTYEQYF

v_call: TRBV27
clone_size: many
cdr3_length: 12
cdr3_aa: CASSGGGNTQYF

v_call: TRBV12-3/TRBV12-4
clone_size: many
cdr3_length: 16
cdr3_aa: CASRHLAGGPYNEQFF

v_call: TRBV6-2/TRBV6-3
clone_size: many
cdr3_length: 13
cdr3_aa: CASSYGGADTQYF

v_call: TRBV6-2/TRBV6-3
clone_size: many
cdr3_length: 14
cdr3_aa: CASSYSSGGYEQYF

v_call: TRBV20-1
clone_size: .
cdr3_length: 14
cdr3_aa: CSARGQGGGQPQHF

v_call: TRBV20-1
clone_size: many
cdr3_length: 15
cdr3_aa: CSARDKAPMTYEQYF

v_call: TRBV5-6
clone_size: many
cdr3_length: 17
cdr3_aa: CASSPGPQSDLNQPQHF

v_call: TRBV7-8
clone_size: .
cdr3_length: 12
cdr3_aa: CASITQRAEAFF

v_call: TRBV28
clone_size: many
cdr3_length: 19
cdr3_aa: CASSSPAPGTGNSAYEQYF

v_call: TRBV7-2
clone_size: .
cdr3_length: 13
cdr3_aa: CASSLMGNQPQHF

v_call: TRBV29-1
clone_size: .
cdr3_length: 13
cdr3_aa: CSARQGSYNEQFF

v_call: TRBV29-1
clone_size: few
cdr3_length: 17
cdr3_aa: CSVSYPGTSGDYNEQFF

v_call: TRBV29-1
clone_size: .
cdr3_length: 17
cdr3_aa: CSVEDGSRTGGQETQYF